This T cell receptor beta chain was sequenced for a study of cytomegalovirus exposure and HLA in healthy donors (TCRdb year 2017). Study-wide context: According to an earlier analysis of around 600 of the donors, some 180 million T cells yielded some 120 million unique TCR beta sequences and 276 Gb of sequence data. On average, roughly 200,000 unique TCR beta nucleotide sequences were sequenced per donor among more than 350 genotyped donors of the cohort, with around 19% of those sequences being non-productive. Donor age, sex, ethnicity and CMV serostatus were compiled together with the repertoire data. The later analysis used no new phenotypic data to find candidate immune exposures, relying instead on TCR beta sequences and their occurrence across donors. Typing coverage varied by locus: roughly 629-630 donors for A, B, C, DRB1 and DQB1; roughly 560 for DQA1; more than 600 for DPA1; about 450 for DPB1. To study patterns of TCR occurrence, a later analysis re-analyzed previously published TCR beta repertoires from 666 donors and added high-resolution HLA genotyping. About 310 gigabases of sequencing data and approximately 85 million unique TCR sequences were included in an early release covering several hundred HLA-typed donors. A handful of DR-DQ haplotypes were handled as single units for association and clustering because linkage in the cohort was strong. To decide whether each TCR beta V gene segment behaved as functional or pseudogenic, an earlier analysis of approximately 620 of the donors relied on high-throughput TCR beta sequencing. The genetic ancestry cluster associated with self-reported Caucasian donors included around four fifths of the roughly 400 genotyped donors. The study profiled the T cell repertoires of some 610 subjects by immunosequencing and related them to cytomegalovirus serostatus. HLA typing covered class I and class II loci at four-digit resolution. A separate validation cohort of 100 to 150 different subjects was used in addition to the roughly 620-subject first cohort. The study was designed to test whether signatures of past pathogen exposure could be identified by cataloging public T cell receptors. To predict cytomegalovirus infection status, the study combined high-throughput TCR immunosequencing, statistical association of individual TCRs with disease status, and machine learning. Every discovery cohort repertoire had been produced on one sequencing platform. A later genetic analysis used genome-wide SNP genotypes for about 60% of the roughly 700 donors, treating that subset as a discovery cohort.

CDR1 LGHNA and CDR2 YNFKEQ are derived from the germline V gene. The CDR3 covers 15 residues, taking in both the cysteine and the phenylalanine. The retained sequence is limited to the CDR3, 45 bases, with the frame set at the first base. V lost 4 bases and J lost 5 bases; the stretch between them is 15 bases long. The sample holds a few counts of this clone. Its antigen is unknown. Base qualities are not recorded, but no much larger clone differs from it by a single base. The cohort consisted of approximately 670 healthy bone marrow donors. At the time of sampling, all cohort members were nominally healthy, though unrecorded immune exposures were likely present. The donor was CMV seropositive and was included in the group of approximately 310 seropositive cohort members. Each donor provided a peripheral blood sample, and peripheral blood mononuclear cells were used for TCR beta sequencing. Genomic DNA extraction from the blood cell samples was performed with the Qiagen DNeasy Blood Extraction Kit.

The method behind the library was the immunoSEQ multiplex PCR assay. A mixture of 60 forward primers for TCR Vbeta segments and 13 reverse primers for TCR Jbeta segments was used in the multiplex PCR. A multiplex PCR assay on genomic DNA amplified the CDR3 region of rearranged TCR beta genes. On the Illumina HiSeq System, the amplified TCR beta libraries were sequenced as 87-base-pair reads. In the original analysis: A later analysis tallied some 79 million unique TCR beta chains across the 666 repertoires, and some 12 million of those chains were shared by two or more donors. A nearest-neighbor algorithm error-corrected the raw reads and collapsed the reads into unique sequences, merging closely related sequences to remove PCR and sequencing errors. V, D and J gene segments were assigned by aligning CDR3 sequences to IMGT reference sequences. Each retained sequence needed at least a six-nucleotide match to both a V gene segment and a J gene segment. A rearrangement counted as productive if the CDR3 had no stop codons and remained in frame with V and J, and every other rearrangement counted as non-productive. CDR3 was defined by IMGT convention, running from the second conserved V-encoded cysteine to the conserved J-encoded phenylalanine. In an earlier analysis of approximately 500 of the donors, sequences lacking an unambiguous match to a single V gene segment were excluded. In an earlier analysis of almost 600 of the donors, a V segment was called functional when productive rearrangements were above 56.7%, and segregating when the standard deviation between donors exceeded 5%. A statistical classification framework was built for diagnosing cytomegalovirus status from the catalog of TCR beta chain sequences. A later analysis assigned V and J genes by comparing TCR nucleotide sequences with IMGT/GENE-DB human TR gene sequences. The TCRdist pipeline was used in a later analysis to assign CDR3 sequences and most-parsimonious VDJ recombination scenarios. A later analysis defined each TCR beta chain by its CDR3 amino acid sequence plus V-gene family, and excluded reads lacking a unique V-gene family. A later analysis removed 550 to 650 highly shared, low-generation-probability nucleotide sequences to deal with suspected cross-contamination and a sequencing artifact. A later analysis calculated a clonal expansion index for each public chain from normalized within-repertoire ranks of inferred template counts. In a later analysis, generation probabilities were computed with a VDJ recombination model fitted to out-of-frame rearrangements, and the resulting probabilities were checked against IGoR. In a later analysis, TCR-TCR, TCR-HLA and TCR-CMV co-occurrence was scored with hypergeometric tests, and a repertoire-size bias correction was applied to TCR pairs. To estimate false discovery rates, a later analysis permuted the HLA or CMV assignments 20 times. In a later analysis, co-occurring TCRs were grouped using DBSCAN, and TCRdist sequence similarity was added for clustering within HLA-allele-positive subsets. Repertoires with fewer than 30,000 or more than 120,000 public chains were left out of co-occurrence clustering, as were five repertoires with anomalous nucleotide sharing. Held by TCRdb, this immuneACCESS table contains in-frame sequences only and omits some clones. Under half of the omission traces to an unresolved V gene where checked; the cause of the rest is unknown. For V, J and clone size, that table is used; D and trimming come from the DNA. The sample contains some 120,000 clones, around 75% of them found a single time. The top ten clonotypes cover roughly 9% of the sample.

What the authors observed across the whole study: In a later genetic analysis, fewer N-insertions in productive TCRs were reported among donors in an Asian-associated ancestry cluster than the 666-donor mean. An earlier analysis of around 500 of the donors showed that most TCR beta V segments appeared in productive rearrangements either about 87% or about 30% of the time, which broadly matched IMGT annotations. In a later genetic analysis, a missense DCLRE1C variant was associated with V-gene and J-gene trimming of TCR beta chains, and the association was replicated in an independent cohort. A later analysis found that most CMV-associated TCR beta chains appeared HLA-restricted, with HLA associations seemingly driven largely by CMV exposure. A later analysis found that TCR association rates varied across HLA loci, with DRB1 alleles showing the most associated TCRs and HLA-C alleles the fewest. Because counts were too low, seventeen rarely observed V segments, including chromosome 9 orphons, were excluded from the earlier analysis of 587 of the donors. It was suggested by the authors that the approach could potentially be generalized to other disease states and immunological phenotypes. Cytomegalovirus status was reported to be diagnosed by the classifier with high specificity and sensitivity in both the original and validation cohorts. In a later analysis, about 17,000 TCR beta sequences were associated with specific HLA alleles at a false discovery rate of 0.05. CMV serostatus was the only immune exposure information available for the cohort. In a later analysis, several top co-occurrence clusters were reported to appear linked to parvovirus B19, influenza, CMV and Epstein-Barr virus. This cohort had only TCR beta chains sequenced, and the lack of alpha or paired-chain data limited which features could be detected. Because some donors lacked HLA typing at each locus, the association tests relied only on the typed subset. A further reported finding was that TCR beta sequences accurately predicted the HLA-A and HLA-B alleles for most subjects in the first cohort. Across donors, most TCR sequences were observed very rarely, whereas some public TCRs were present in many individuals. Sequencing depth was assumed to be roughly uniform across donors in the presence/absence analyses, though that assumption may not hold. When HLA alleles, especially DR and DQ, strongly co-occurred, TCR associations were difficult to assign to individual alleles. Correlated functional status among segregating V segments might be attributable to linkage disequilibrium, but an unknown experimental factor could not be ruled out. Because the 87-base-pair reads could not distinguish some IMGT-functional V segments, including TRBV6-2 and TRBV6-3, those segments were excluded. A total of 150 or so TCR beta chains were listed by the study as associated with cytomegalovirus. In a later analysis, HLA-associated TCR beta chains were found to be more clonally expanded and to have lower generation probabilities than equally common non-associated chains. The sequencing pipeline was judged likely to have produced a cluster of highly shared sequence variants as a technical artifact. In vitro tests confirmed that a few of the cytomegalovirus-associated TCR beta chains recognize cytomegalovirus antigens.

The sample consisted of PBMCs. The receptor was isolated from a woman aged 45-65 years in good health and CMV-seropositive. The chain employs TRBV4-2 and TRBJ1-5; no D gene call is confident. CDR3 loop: CASSRGVVGHQPQHF. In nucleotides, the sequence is TGTGCCAGCAGCCGCGGGGTTGTGGGCCATCAGCCCCAGCATTTT.